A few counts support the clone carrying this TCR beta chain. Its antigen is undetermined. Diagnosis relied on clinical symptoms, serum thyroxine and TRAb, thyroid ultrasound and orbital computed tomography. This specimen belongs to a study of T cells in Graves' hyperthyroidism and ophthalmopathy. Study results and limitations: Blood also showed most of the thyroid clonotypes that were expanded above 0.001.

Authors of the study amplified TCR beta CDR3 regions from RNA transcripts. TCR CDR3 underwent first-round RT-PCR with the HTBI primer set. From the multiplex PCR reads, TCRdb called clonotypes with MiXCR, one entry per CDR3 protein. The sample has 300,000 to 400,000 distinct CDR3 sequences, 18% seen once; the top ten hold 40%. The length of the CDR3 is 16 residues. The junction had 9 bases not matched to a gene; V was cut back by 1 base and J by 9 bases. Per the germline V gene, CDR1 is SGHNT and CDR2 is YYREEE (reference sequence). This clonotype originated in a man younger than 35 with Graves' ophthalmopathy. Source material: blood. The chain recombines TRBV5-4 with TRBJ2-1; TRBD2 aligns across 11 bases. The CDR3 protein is CASSLLISGGGGEQFF. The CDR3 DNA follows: TGTGCCAGCAGCTTGCTTATTAGCGGGGGGGGTGGTGAGCAGTTCTTC.